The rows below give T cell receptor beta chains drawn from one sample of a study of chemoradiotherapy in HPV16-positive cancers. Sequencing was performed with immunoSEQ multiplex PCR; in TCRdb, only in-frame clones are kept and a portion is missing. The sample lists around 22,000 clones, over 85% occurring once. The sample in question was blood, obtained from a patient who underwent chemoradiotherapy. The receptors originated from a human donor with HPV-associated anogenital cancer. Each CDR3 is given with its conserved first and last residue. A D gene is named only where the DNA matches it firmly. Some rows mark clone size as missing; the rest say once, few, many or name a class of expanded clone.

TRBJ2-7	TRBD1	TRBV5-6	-	CASSRSGTGDDEQYF	TGTGCCAGCAGCCGGTCCGGGACAGGGGACGACGAGCAGTACTTC
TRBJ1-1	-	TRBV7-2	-	CASSRSPVAFF	TGTGCCAGCAGCCGCAGCCCCGTAGCTTTCTTT
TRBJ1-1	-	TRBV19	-	CASSAGTPNTEAFF	TGTGCCAGTAGTGCCGGGACACCGAACACTGAAGCTTTCTTT
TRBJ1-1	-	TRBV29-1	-	CSVYVNTEAFF	TGCAGCGTTTACGTGAACACTGAAGCTTTCTTT
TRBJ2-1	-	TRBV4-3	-	CASSQDWGDFSYNEQFF	TGCGCCAGCAGCCAAGATTGGGGAGATTTCTCCTACAATGAGCAGTTCTTC
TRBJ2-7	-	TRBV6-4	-	CASSCRTNYEQYF	TGTGCCAGCAGTTGCCGGACAAACTACGAGCAGTACTTC
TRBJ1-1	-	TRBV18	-	CASSLGLKNTEAFF	TGTGCCAGCTCACTAGGACTTAAGAACACTGAAGCTTTCTTT
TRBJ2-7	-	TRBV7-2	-	CASSFSAQATYEQYF	TGTGCCAGCAGCTTTTCCGCCCAGGCGACCTACGAGCAGTACTTC
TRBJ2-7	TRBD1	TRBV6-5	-	CASSYRDRGYEQYF	TGTGCCAGCAGTTACCGGGACAGGGGTTACGAGCAGTACTTC
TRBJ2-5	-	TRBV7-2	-	CASSLSGDQETQYF	TGTGCCAGCAGCTTATCCGGAGACCAAGAGACCCAGTACTTC
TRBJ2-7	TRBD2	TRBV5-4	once	CASSRGTSGYEQYF	TGTGCCAGCAGCCGAGGGACTAGCGGCTACGAGCAGTACTTC
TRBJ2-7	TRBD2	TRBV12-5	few	CASGSWVRGSSYEQYF	TGTGCTAGTGGTTCTTGGGTGCGGGGGAGCTCCTACGAGCAGTACTTC
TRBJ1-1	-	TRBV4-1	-	CASSRGASTEAFF	TGCGCCAGCAGCCGCGGAGCATCCACTGAAGCTTTCTTT
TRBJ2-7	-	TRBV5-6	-	CASSSSPRPGRVYEQYF	TGTGCCAGCAGCTCCTCTCCACGGCCAGGCCGGGTCTACGAGCAGTACTTC
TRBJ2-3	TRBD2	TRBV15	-	CATSREVAERGLGGTDTQYF	TGTGCCACCAGCAGAGAAGTTGCGGAGCGGGGACTAGGGGGCACAGATACGCAGTATTTT
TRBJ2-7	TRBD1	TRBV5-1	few	CASKGDRGGSQQYF	TGCGCCAGCAAGGGAGACAGGGGCGGGTCTCAGCAGTACTTC
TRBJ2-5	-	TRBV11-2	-	CASSLGGIETQYF	TGTGCCAGCAGCTTAGGGGGAATAGAGACCCAGTACTTC
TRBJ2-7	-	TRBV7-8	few	CASSQKLQGIKESYEQYF	TGTGCCAGCAGCCAGAAGTTACAGGGCATTAAGGAATCCTACGAGCAGTACTTC
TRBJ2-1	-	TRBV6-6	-	CASKPYSYNEQFF	TGTGCCAGCAAGCCTTACTCCTACAATGAGCAGTTCTTC
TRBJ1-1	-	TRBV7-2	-	CASSLAGGVSTEAFF	TGTGCCAGCAGCTTAGCGGGGGGGGTCTCCACTGAAGCTTTCTTT
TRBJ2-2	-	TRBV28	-	CASSLSNTGELFF	TGTGCCAGCAGTTTAAGCAACACCGGGGAGCTGTTTTTT
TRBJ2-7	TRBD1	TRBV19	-	CASSIGTGFRYEQYF	TGTGCCAGTAGTATTGGGACAGGGTTCAGGTACGAGCAGTACTTC
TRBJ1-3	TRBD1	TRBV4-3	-	CASSQHRTGSGNTIYF	TGCGCCAGCAGCCAACACCGGACAGGCTCTGGAAACACCATATATTTT
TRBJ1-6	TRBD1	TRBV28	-	CASRAGTGGSPLHF	TGTGCCAGCAGAGCCGGGACAGGGGGTTCACCCCTCCACTTT
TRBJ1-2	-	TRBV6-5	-	CASTRVQGGGYTF	TGTGCCAGCACACGGGTACAGGGTGGTGGCTACACCTTC
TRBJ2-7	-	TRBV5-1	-	CASSFRQEAHEQYF	TGCGCCAGCAGCTTCCGACAGGAGGCCCACGAGCAGTACTTC
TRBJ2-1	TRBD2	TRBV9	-	CASSPGRREIIF	TGTGCCAGCAGCCCGGGCCGGCGGGAGATCATCTTC
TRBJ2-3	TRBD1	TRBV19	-	CASSDGQGRSDTQYF	TGTGCCAGTAGTGATGGACAGGGGAGGTCAGATACGCAGTATTTT
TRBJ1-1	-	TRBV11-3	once	CASSWGPGNTEAFF	TGTGCCAGCAGCTGGGGGCCGGGGAACACTGAAGCTTTCTTT
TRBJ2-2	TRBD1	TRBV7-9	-	CASSYPLTGTANTGELFF	TGTGCCAGCAGCTATCCACTTACCGGGACAGCGAACACCGGGGAGCTGTTTTTT
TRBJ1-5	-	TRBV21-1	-	CASTGGGSNQPQHF	TGTGCCAGCACGGGGGGCGGGAGCAATCAGCCCCAGCATTTT
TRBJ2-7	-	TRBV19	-	CASSWGGRHYEQYF	TGTGCCAGTAGTTGGGGGGGGCGCCACTACGAGCAGTACTTC